What follows are 13 T cell receptor beta chains derived from one specimen sequenced in a study of blood T cells in healthy people across ages. Primers used in a second PCR of about 6 to 11 cycles were a sample-barcoded 5' primer and a J-beta primer mix. TCRdb used MiXCR to reprocess the 5' RACE reads, holding one entry per CDR3 protein. The repertoire has roughly 930,000 distinct CDR3 sequences, roughly 50% of them found once; the top ten carry roughly an eighth. Source material: blood. The receptors were sampled from a man aged 30-40 years in good health.

This clonotype was detected many times. A read error may produce the germline difference seen at one junction end. V gene TRBV5-1 combines with J gene TRBJ2-7; possibly TRBD2 for D (6 bases). The germline V gene encodes CDR1 SGHRS and CDR2 YFSETQ. This CDR3 region has 13 residues. The CDR3 loop is CASSFGTSYEQYF. The CDR3 nucleotides are TGTGCCAGCAGCTTTGGGACTTCCTACGAGCAGTACTTC.

The chain employs TRBV3-1 and TRBJ2-7, with a weak D call TRBD2 (5 bases). V was cut by 3 bases and J by 2 bases, with 8 bases left in between. The CDR3 extends over 13 amino acids. CDR1 LGHDT and CDR2 YNNKEL come from the germline V gene (reference sequence). CDR3 in amino acids: CASSQRTPYEQYF. The CDR3, as DNA: TGTGCCAGCAGCCAGCGGACTCCCTACGAGCAGTACTTC.

The V gene is TRBV7-2, the J gene TRBJ1-1; D is unclear. CDR1 is SGHTA and CDR2 is FQGNSA in the germline V gene. The V gene lost 1 base and the J gene lost 4 bases, with 7 bases spanning the gap. The length of the CDR3 is 13 residues. As DNA, the CDR3 is TGTGCCAGCAGCTTAGACTGGAGCACTGAAGCTTTCTTT. This encodes CASSLDWSTEAFF.

This clonotype occurred a few times. The chain joins TRBV4-2 to TRBJ2-3; 8 bases line up with TRBD2. V dropped 4 bases and J dropped 1; count of bases not matched to a gene: 4. The CDR3 spans 15 residues. In germline, CDR1 is LGHNA, CDR2 YNFKEQ. CDR3: CASSPNGGGTDTQYF. CDR3 in DNA: TGTGCCAGCAGCCCGAACGGGGGGGGCACAGATACGCAGTATTTT.

This clonotype occurred a few times. This chain joins TRBV5-6 and TRBJ2-7, with TRBD1 identical over 8 bases. CDR3 length: 15 amino acids. Unmatched junction bases numbered 8, after V lost 4 bases and J lost 2 bases. CDR1 is SGHDT and CDR2 is YYEEEE in the germline V gene. In nucleotides, the CDR3 is TGTGCCAGCAGCGTCGGGACAGGCCTTGCCTACGAGCAGTACTTC. It codes for CASSVGTGLAYEQYF.

Turning to this clonotype: A single base separates this from a much larger clone, so it may be a read error. V is TRBV5-1 and J is TRBJ2-3, with D maybe TRBD2 (6 bases). CDR1 is SGHRS and CDR2 is YFSETQ in the germline V gene. This CDR3 has 17 residues. CDR3 bases: TGCGCCAGCAGCTTGGCGACCGGGACTTACAACACAGATACGCGGTATTTT. This gives the protein CASSLATGTYNTDTRYF.

Only a few counts were recorded for this clonotype. This chain joins TRBV20-1 and TRBJ1-4, with a weak D call TRBD1 (6 bases). Per germline, CDR1 DFQATT and CDR2 SNEGSKA (reference sequence). This CDR3 is built from 14 residues. Trimming took off 0 bases at V and 5 bases at J, with 10 bases between the two ends. CDR3 coding DNA: TGCAGTGCTAGAGATGACAGGACAAATGAAAAACTGTTTTTT. Amino acids: CSARDDRTNEKLFF.

The V and J genes are TRBV6-2 or TRBV6-3 and TRBJ1-5; D call uncertain. Trimming shortened V by 5 bases and J by 0 bases, and 17 bases separated the two germline ends. The CDR3 is 17 residues long. Per the germline V gene, CDR1 is MNHEY and CDR2 is SVGEGT. CDR3 region: CASSPIGSGYSNQPQHF. In DNA, the CDR3 is TGTGCCAGCAGTCCTATCGGGTCGGGGTATAGCAATCAGCCCCAGCATTTT.

The chain is built from TRBV4-2 and TRBJ2-1; D is ambiguous. V was shortened by 2 bases and J by 10 bases, with 9 bases between the two germline ends. This CDR3 is 12 amino acids long. The germline V gene encodes CDR1 LGHNA and CDR2 YNFKEQ. In nucleotides, the CDR3 is TGTGCCAGCAGCCAAAGGTCTAGGGAGCAGTTCTTC. This gives the protein CASSQRSREQFF.

The chain is built from TRBV29-1 and TRBJ2-3, with a tentative D call TRBD2 (5 bases). Trimming pared 0 bases from V and 2 bases from J, leaving 9 bases between. Germline V gene lookup returns CDR1 SQVTM and CDR2 ANQGSEA. CDR3 length equals 14 residues. For the CDR3, the DNA is TGCAGCGTTGAAGAGGGGAGATCCACAGATACGCAGTATTTT. Translated: CSVEEGRSTDTQYF.

This CDR3 is CASLTPQSSGANVLTF. CDR3 in DNA: TGTGCCAGCTTAACCCCCCAGAGCTCTGGGGCCAACGTCCTGACTTTC. The rearrangement links TRBV7-9 to TRBJ2-6; D is undetermined. Germline V gene sequence: CDR1 SEHNR, CDR2 FQNEAQ (reference sequence). The CDR3 extends over 16 amino acids. V was clipped by 8 bases and J by 0 bases, with 14 bases between them.

On this clonotype: This may come from a read error, since a much larger clone is one base off. The chain joins TRBV7-2 to TRBJ2-5, with D tentatively TRBD2 (6 bases). CDR1 SGHTA and CDR2 FQGNSA come from the germline V gene. The CDR3 runs 17 residues. CDR3 protein: CAGSLAGQGGFPETQYF. In nucleotides, the CDR3 is TGTGCCGGCAGCTTAGCTGGGCAGGGAGGTTTTCCAGAGACCCAGTACTTC.

This clonotype appeared a few times. The V gene is TRBV27, the J gene TRBJ2-3; no clear D. Germline CDR1 reads MNHEY; CDR2 reads SMNVEV (reference sequence). The CDR3 runs 14 residues. V was cut by 8 bases and J by 2 bases, with 14 bases left in between. The CDR3 DNA reads TGTGCCAGCGGCTCGGTAGTCCTCACAGATACGCAGTATTTT. Its protein product is CASGSVVLTDTQYF.